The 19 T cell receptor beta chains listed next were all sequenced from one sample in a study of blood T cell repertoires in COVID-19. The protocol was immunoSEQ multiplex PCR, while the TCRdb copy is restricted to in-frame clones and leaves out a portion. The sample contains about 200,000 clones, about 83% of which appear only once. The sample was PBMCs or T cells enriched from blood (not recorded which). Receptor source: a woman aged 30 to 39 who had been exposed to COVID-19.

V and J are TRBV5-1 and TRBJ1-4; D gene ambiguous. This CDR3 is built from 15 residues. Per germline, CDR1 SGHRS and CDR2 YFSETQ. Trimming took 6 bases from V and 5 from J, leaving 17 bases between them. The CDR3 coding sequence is TGCGCCAGCACACGAATCGGGGTGCCAAATGAAAAACTGTTTTTT. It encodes CASTRIGVPNEKLFF.

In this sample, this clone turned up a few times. CDR3 DNA sequence: TGTGCCTGGACGTATCGGACAGTAGCTAACTATGGCTACACCTTC. Amino acid sequence: CAWTYRTVANYGYTF. The V call is TRBV30, the J call TRBJ1-2; D may be TRBD1 (6 bases). Trimming removed 4 bases at V and 0 bases at J, with 15 bases between. CDR1 and CDR2 from the germline V gene are GTSNPN and SVGIG (reference sequence). The CDR3 totals 15 residues.

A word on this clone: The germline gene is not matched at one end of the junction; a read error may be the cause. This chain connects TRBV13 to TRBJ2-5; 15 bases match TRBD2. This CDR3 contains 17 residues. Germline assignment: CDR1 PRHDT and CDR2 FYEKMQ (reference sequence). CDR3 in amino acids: CASSSEPKAGLAGGLHF. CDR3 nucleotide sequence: TGTGCCAGCAGCTCCGAGCCTAAGGCGGGACTAGCGGGGGGACTACACTTC.

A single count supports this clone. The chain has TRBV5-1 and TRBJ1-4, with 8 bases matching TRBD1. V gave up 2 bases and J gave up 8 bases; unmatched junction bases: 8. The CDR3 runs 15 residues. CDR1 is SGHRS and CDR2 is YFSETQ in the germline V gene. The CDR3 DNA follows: TGCGCCAGCAGCTTTGGACAGGGAAGAGGAGAAAAACTGTTTTTT. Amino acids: CASSFGQGRGEKLFF.

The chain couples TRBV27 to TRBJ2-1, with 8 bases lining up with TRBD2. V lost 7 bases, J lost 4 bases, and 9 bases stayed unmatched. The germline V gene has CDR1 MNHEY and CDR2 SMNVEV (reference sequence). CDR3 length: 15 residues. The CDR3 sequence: CASTHVAGLYNEQFF. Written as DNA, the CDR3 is TGTGCCAGCACCCATGTAGCGGGACTATACAATGAGCAGTTCTTC.

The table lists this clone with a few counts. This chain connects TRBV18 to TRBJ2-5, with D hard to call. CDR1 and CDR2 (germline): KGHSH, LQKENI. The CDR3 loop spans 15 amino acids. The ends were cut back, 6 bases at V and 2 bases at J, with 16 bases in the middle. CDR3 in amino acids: CASSRVIQIQETQYF. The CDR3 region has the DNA TGTGCCAGCTCCCGTGTCATTCAGATTCAAGAGACCCAGTACTTC.

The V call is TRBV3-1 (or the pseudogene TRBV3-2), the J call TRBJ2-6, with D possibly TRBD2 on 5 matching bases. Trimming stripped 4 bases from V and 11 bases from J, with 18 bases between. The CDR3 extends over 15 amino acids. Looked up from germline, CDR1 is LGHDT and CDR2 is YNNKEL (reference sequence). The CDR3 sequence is CASSPADRDHYVLTF. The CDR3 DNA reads TGTGCCAGCAGCCCAGCGGACCGAGACCATTACGTCCTGACTTTC.

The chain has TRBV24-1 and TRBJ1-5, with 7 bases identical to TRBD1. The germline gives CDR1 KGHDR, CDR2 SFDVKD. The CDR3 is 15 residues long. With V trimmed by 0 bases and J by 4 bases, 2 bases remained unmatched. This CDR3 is CATSDLGRGNQPQHF. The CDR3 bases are TGTGCCACCAGTGATTTGGGCAGGGGGAATCAGCCCCAGCATTTT.

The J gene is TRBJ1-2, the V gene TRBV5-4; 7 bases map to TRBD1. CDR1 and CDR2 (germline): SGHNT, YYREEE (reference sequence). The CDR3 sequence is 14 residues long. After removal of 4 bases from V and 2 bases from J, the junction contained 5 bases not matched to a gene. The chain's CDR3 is CASSIGQENYGYTF. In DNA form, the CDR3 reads TGTGCCAGCAGCATCGGACAGGAGAACTATGGCTACACCTTC.

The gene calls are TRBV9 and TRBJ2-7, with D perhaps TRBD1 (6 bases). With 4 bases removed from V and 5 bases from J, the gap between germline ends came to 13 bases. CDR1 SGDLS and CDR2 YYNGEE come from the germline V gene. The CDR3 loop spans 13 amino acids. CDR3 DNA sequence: TGTGCCAGCAGCATTGGGACATCCCACGAGCAGTACTTC. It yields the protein CASSIGTSHEQYF.

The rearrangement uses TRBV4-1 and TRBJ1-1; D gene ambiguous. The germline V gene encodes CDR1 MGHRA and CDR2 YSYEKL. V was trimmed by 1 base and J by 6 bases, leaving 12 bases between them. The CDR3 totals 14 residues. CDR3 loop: CASSQGPFEAEAFF. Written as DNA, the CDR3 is TGCGCCAGCAGCCAAGGGCCATTTGAGGCTGAAGCTTTCTTT.

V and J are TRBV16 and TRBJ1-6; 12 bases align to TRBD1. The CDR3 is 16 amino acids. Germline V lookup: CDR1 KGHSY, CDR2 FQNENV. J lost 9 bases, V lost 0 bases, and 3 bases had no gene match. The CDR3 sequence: CASSQSGTGGSSPLHF. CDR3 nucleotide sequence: TGTGCCAGCAGCCAATCCGGGACAGGGGGCAGTTCACCCCTCCACTTT.

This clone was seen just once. Here the CDR3 DNA reads TGTGCCAGCGGGGGACAGGTGAACACTGAAGCTTTCTTT. It translates to CASGGQVNTEAFF. The rearrangement uses TRBV27 and TRBJ1-1; 8 bases match TRBD1. The V and J ends lost 8 bases and 0 bases, in that order; junction bases with no gene match: 2. This CDR3 spans 13 amino acids. The germline V gene has CDR1 MNHEY and CDR2 SMNVEV (reference sequence).

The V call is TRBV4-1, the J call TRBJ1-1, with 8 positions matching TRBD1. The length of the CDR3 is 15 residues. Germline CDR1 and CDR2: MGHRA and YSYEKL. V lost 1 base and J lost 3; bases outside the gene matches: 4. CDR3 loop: CASSQGTGFDTEAFF. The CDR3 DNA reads TGCGCCAGCAGCCAAGGGACAGGGTTTGACACTGAAGCTTTCTTT.

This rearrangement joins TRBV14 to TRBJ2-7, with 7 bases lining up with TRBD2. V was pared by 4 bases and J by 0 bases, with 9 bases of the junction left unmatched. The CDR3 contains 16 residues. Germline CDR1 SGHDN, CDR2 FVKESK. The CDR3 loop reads CASSLSGGYSSYEQYF. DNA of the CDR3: TGTGCCAGCAGCCTATCGGGGGGATACAGCTCCTACGAGCAGTACTTC.

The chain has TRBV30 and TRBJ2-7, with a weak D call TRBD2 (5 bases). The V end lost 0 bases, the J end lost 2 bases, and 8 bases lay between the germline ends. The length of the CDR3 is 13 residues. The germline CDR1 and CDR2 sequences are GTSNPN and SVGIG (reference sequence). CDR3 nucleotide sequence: TGTGCCTGGAGTGTGGACGGGACCTACGAGCAGTACTTC. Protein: CAWSVDGTYEQYF.

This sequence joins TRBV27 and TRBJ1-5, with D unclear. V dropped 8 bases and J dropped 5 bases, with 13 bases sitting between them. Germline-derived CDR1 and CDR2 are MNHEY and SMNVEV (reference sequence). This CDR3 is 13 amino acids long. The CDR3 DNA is TGTGCCAGCGCGATAAGTTTTGATCAGCCCCAGCATTTT. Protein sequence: CASAISFDQPQHF.

The CDR3: CASRARVGQPQHF. The CDR3 DNA reads as TGTGCCAGCAGAGCCCGGGTTGGACAGCCCCAGCATTTT. The rearrangement uses TRBV12-3 or TRBV12-4 and TRBJ1-5; no clear D. V was shortened by 6 bases and J by 7 bases, with 13 bases between the two germline ends. The CDR3 has 13 residues.

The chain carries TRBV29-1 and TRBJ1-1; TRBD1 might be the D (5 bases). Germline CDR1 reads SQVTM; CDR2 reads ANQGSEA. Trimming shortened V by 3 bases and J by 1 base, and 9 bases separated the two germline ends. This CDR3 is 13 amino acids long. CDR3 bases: TGCAGCGTTGATTTCGGGGGGAACACTGAAGCTTTCTTT. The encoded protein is CSVDFGGNTEAFF.